The rows below give T cell receptor beta chains drawn from one sample of a study of T-cell memory formation after mild COVID-19. Each CDR3 protein is one row after TCRdb ran MiXCR on the 5' RACE reads. The sample carries about 410,000 distinct CDR3 sequences, about 25% recorded once. The sequenced sample consisted of PBMCs or a T cell subset sorted from them (not recorded which). The receptor set was obtained from an adult woman who had mild COVID-19 (a few samples of this study predate the infection). Cell type and time point are not known. Both conserved end residues are part of each CDR3. Each record gives: J gene, clone size, V gene, D gene, CDR3 DNA, CDR3 protein. D genes are given only for firm matches. Rows may omit the clone size; those that give it use once, few, many or a size class.

J: TRBJ1-1; size: few; V: TRBV6-2/TRBV6-3; D: NA; DNA: TGTGCCAGCAGGTTCGAGACTGAAGCTTTCTTT; CDR3: CASRFETEAFF
J: TRBJ1-5; size: NA; V: TRBV27; D: NA; DNA: TGTGCCAGCAGCCATTATCGACAGCCCCAGCATTTT; CDR3: CASSHYRQPQHF
J: TRBJ2-5; size: NA; V: TRBV12-3/TRBV12-4; D: TRBD1; DNA: TGTGCCAGCAGTGACACCGGGACAGCGAGACAAGAGACCCAGTACTTC; CDR3: CASSDTGTARQETQYF
J: TRBJ2-5; size: many; V: TRBV4-2; D: NA; DNA: TGTGCCAGCAGCCAGGGGATTCAAGAGACCCAGTACTTC; CDR3: CASSQGIQETQYF
J: TRBJ2-1; size: few; V: TRBV5-1; D: NA; DNA: TGCGCCAGCAGGGGATCCAATGAGCAGTTCTTC; CDR3: CASRGSNEQFF
J: TRBJ2-3; size: few; V: TRBV2; D: NA; DNA: TGTGCCAGCAGTGATCAGGTACTAGGAGCCACAGATACGCAGTATTTT; CDR3: CASSDQVLGATDTQYF
J: TRBJ1-5; size: few; V: TRBV12-3/TRBV12-4; D: NA; DNA: TGTGCCAGCGTCGGAGGGGGAGTTCAGCCCCAGCATTTT; CDR3: CASVGGGVQPQHF
J: TRBJ2-5; size: few; V: TRBV7-9; D: NA; DNA: TGTGCCAGCAGCTCCCCCTTAGGGGGGGCAGAGGAGACCCAGTACTTC; CDR3: CASSSPLGGAEETQYF
J: TRBJ2-3; size: few; V: TRBV7-2; D: TRBD1; DNA: TGTGCCAGCAGACGGGACAGGGGGACTAGCACAGATACGCAGTATTTT; CDR3: CASRRDRGTSTDTQYF
J: TRBJ2-7; size: NA; V: TRBV4-1; D: NA; DNA: TGCGCCAGCAGCCAAGACGGGGCTCCCGAGCAGTACTTC; CDR3: CASSQDGAPEQYF
J: TRBJ2-7; size: few; V: TRBV3-1; D: NA; DNA: TGTGCCAGCAGCCAAGGCCCATACACGGTAGGCGAGCAGTACTTC; CDR3: CASSQGPYTVGEQYF
J: TRBJ2-3; size: few; V: TRBV7-9; D: NA; DNA: TGTGCCAGCAGCCCCATCTGGGGGGGCGACGCAGATACGCAGTATTTT; CDR3: CASSPIWGGDADTQYF
J: TRBJ2-1; size: NA; V: TRBV5-6; D: NA; DNA: TGTGCCAGCAGTCCCCCGGGACTTAAGAATGAGCAGTTCTTC; CDR3: CASSPPGLKNEQFF
J: TRBJ2-1; size: few; V: TRBV24-1; D: NA; DNA: TGTGCCACCAGTCTCGGGACCGGGCGCTCCTACAATGAGCAGTTCTTC; CDR3: CATSLGTGRSYNEQFF
J: TRBJ2-7; size: NA; V: TRBV10-3; D: TRBD2; DNA: TGTGCCATCAGTGACGGGACTATGAGCTCCTACGAGCAGTACTTC; CDR3: CAISDGTMSSYEQYF
J: TRBJ1-5; size: NA; V: TRBV5-5; D: NA; DNA: TGTGCCAGCAGCCTCCAGGGTGGGGCTCAGCCCCAGCATTTT; CDR3: CASSLQGGAQPQHF